This T cell receptor (beta chain) was sequenced for a study of regulatory T cells in long-lasting Graves disease (dated by TCRdb to the early 2020s). Regarding the complete study: Persistent Graves' disease meant more than 5 years of antithyroid drug treatment with TSH receptor autoantibodies that stayed positive. Persistent Graves' disease patients were compared with newly diagnosed Graves' disease patients by peripheral blood TCR sequencing and RNA sequencing. TCR sequencing covered 13 persistent and approximately 20 newly diagnosed Graves' disease patients, about 35 samples in total. The study was conducted in China and was registered as a clinical trial. Antithyroid drugs had been taken for approximately 9.5 years on average by persistent Graves' disease patients in the clinical cohort. Results and caveats for the whole study, not just this receptor: The authors noted that the small sample size was a limitation that may lower accuracy. Patients with persistent disease shared more public clonotypes (approximately 2,500) than newly diagnosed patients did (around 1,000). The study examined only peripheral blood because the primary lesion, thyroid tissue, could not be accessed. Only the TCR beta chain was sequenced and analyzed. TRBV28, TRBJ1-2 and TRBJ2-5 were preferentially used in persistent disease, while TRBV20-1 and TRBJ2-1 were favored in newly diagnosed disease. Compared with newly diagnosed patients, persistent Graves' disease patients had lower TCR Shannon entropy and fewer highly expanded clones, which suggests clonal expansion.

To prepare the library, multiplex PCR was applied. Sequencing instrument: Illumina HiSeq 4000. TCR beta libraries were built with iRepertoire HTBI primers and Arm-PCR amplification of CDR3 regions. Before sequencing, the PCR products underwent gel purification. As for the authors' bioinformatics: Gene usage analysis of CDR3 amino acid clonotypes used the roughly 60 TRBV and fewer than 15 TRBJ segments found across samples. Filtered high-quality paired reads were merged into contigs using COPE and FqMerger. BLAST was used to align contigs to IMGT TRBV, TRBD and TRBJ reference genes, with CDR3 defined following IMGT. Any clonotype with a frequency above 0.1% was classified as a highly expanded clone. Shannon entropy served as the measure of repertoire diversity, while the Gini coefficient captured V-J evenness. A clonotype found in more than one individual was treated as public. The public reads were reanalyzed by TCRdb: fastp trimming at Q25, MiXCR alignment, in-frame beta chains only. Here each entry gathers all rows of one CDR3 protein and keeps the most common genes and DNA. TCRdb, not the original authors, processed these V and J calls. The sample yields about 420,000 distinct CDR3 sequences; around 22% were counted once. The ten largest clones represent roughly 26% of the sample.

In light of the paper, this sample's time point label describes: persistent/refractory GD, antithyroid drugs over 5 years with positive TRAb. RNA was extracted from PBMCs in TRIzol for both TCR sequencing and RNA sequencing. Graves' disease was diagnosed according to American Thyroid Association guidelines. Patients were recruited from an endocrinology department in Xi'an, China. From each patient, around 9.3 milliliters of peripheral blood was collected into an EDTA anticoagulant tube. Ficoll Paque Plus density gradient separation was used to isolate PBMCs, and no additional T cell sorting was done. RNA quality was checked with an Agilent 2100 Bioanalyzer and agarose gel, and concentration with a NanoDrop 2000. CDR1 and CDR2 are read off the germline V gene as SGHDN and FVKESK. Trimming removed 4 bases from V and 7 bases from J, leaving 8 bases between the germline ends. Inclusive of the bounding cysteine and phenylalanine, the CDR3 is 13 residues long. Here the CDR3 DNA is all that survives: 39 bases in frame from base 1.

As for this clonotype: Its specific antigen is unknown. Base qualities are not recorded, but no much larger clone differs from it by a single base.

This TCR was sampled from a female donor with Graves disease. The sequencing used peripheral blood mononuclear cells (PBMCs), collected when the disease was refractory, from a patient treated with antithyroid drugs. This sequence uses TRBV14 and TRBJ1-6; the D gene cannot be resolved reliably. The CDR3 region has the sequence CASSPFWNSPLHF. The nucleotides are TGTGCCAGCAGCCCGTTTTGGAATTCACCCCTCCACTTT.